One sample yielded the 10 T cell receptor beta chains listed below, sequenced in a study of blood T cell repertoires in COVID-19 (TCRdb year 2020). Receptors were amplified or captured by the immunoSEQ multiplex PCR assay. TCRdb carries this immuneACCESS record with in-frame sequences only. Its versions omit some clonotypes, under half of them owing to an unresolved V gene in the studies checked, with the rest unexplained. Present in this sample are almost 500,000 clones, about 88% of which were seen just once. The ten largest clones represent roughly 8% of the sample. Sequencing was performed on PBMCs or T cells enriched from blood (not recorded which). The receptors originated from a woman aged 55 to 70 who had recovered from COVID-19.

J is TRBJ1-2 and V is TRBV5-1; 7 positions match TRBD1. The J segment lost 4 bases and the V segment lost 0 bases, leaving 6 bases of the junction unmatched. The germline CDR1 and CDR2 sequences are SGHRS and YFSETQ. The CDR3 has 15 amino acids. This CDR3 reads CASSLEQGRIYGYTF. In DNA, the CDR3 is TGCGCCAGCAGCTTGGAACAGGGGAGGATCTATGGCTACACCTTC.

The J gene is TRBJ1-5, the V gene TRBV2, with D possibly matching TRBD1 (6 bases). Germline V gives CDR1 SNHLY, CDR2 FYNNEI. The CDR3 totals 16 residues. Trimming shortened V by 3 bases and J by 7 bases, and 19 bases separated the two germline ends. Here the CDR3 reads CASSDRPGDIRQPQHF. In DNA form, the CDR3 reads TGTGCCAGCAGTGACCGGCCTGGGGACATTCGGCAGCCCCAGCATTTT.

V gene TRBV11-2 combines with J gene TRBJ2-2, with 7 bases that match TRBD1. The J segment lost 6 bases and the V segment lost 5 bases, leaving 12 bases of the junction unmatched. Germline CDR1 SGHAT, CDR2 FQNNGV. CDR3 length equals 16 residues. CDR3: CASSQRDRGTPGELFF. The DNA for the CDR3 is TGTGCCAGCAGCCAGAGGGACAGAGGAACACCCGGGGAGCTGTTTTTT.

The chain couples TRBV4-1 to TRBJ1-5; D remains unclear. The germline V gene has CDR1 MGHRA and CDR2 YSYEKL. CDR3 size: 16 residues. With 0 bases removed from V and 4 bases from J, the gap between germline ends came to 13 bases. The CDR3, as DNA: TGCGCCAGCAGCCAAGAAGGCGGGAGAGGGAATCAGCCCCAGCATTTT. This encodes CASSQEGGRGNQPQHF.

The V and J genes are TRBV24-1 and TRBJ1-6; 7 nucleotides agree with TRBD1. V lost 3 bases and J lost 6; bases outside the gene matches: 1. Germline CDR1 reads KGHDR; CDR2 reads SFDVKD. This CDR3 spans 14 amino acids. CDR3 region: CATSDRDSNSPLHF. CDR3 DNA: TGTGCCACCAGTGATCGGGACAGTAATTCACCCCTCCACTTT.

The chain recombines TRBV9 with TRBJ1-6; D not certain. Trimming shortened V by 2 bases and J by 7 bases, and 10 bases separated the two germline ends. Germline V lookup: CDR1 SGDLS, CDR2 YYNGEE. The CDR3 is 14 residues long. The DNA for the CDR3 is TGTGCCAGCAGCGTGGGTCCCGGGAATTCACCCCTCCACTTT. It specifies CASSVGPGNSPLHF.

The chain links TRBV6-6 to TRBJ1-6; possibly TRBD1 for D (5 bases). V was trimmed by 6 bases and J by 5 bases, leaving 11 bases between them. CDR3 length: 14 residues. The germline V gene has CDR1 MNHNY and CDR2 SVGAGI (reference sequence). CDR3 DNA: TGTGCCAGCAGCTACCGGGGGGATAATTCACCCCTCCACTTT. Translated: CASSYRGDNSPLHF.

For the CDR3, the DNA is TGCGCCAGCAGCCCCCTCGACTATGGCTACACCTTC. Protein: CASSPLDYGYTF. The rearrangement joins TRBV5-1 to TRBJ1-2; D is unclear. In germline, CDR1 is SGHRS, CDR2 YFSETQ. This CDR3 comprises 12 residues. Trimming cost V 4 bases and J 3 bases, with 7 bases left between them.

The chain joins TRBV13 to TRBJ2-3, with D maybe TRBD2 (7 bases). Trimming took off 5 bases at V and 8 bases at J, with 23 bases between the two ends. Germline CDR1 reads PRHDT; CDR2 reads FYEKMQ (reference sequence). The CDR3 loop spans 16 amino acids. The CDR3 loop reads CASSPTTKKGGVTQYF. The CDR3 DNA reads as TGTGCCAGCAGCCCAACAACCAAGAAAGGGGGGGTTACGCAGTATTTT.

This CDR3 is CAMAGGAYNEQFF. DNA for the CDR3: TGTGCCATGGCGGGGGGGGCCTACAATGAGCAGTTCTTC. The chain is built from TRBV10-3 and TRBJ2-1; 9 nucleotides line up with TRBD2. The germline V gene has CDR1 ENHRY and CDR2 SYGVKD. The CDR3 extends over 13 amino acids. V lost 9 bases to trimming and J lost 2 bases; unmatched junction nucleotides: 2.